A single sample is the source of the 29 T cell receptor beta chains below, sequenced in a study of CD8+ T cells in alopecia areata. Treatment indicated: oral pan-JAK inhibitor, 5-10 mg twice daily. RNA extraction and reverse transcription yielded cDNA as sequencing template. Here immunoSEQ multiplex PCR was the method, and the copy in TCRdb shows in-frame clones only, minus some. This table has over 150,000 clones, roughly 61% appearing once. The sequences come from CD8+ T cells sorted from blood, collected at week 24, from a patient treated with tofacitinib. The receptors were gathered from a human donor with alopecia areata.

Written as DNA, the CDR3 is TGTGCCAGCAGTTCAAAGGAGGATGCCTCTCGCGGAGATACGCAGTATTTT. Translated, it gives CASSSKEDASRGDTQYF. V usage is TRBV7-9 and J usage is TRBJ2-3, with D possibly matching TRBD2 (5 bases). V lost 6 bases and J 5 bases, leaving 24 bases between the germline ends. There are 17 residues in the CDR3. Germline V lookup: CDR1 SEHNR, CDR2 FQNEAQ (reference sequence).

The chain employs TRBV6-5 and TRBJ1-5, with D uncertain. The ends were cut back, 2 bases at V and 7 bases at J, with 12 bases in the middle. The CDR3 has 14 amino acids. The germline gives CDR1 MNHEY, CDR2 SVGAGI. This chain's CDR3 is CASSYDFAGQPQHF. The CDR3 DNA is TGTGCCAGCAGTTACGATTTTGCGGGGCAGCCCCAGCATTTT.

This chain joins TRBV9 and TRBJ2-2, with D maybe TRBD1 (6 bases). Germline values: CDR1 SGDLS, CDR2 YYNGEE. CDR3 length: 14 amino acids. The ends were cut back, 4 bases at V and 4 bases at J, with 11 bases in the middle. In nucleotides, the CDR3 is TGTGCCAGCAGCTTACAGGGAAGCACCGGGGAGCTGTTTTTT. Translating gives CASSLQGSTGELFF.

J is TRBJ2-5 and V is TRBV9; 9 bases fit TRBD2. Germline CDR1 is SGDLS and CDR2 is YYNGEE. There are 16 residues in the CDR3. Trimming took 0 bases from V and 1 from J; bases not matched to a gene: 4. Here the CDR3 DNA reads TGTGCCAGCAGCGTAGGCGGCGGGGGGGCCCAAGAGACCCAGTACTTC. Translated: CASSVGGGGAQETQYF.

The V gene is TRBV25-1, the J gene TRBJ1-1, with no clear D. The CDR3 length is 12 residues. Trimming stripped 8 bases from V and 0 bases from J, with 7 bases between. The germline gives CDR1 MGHDK, CDR2 SYGVNS. CDR3 in amino acids: CASGHLNTEAFF. The CDR3 nucleotides read TGTGCCAGCGGTCACCTGAACACTGAAGCTTTCTTT.

This clone was observed a few times. The genes are TRBV2 and TRBJ2-6; no clear D gene. The CDR3 runs to 12 residues. Germline V gene lookup returns CDR1 SNHLY and CDR2 FYNNEI. V was clipped by 10 bases and J by 1 base, with 5 bases between them. For the CDR3, the DNA is TGTGCCACAACTTCTGGGGCCAACGTCCTGACTTTC. This translates into CATTSGANVLTF.

J is TRBJ1-1 and V is TRBV29-1; unclear D gene. V was cut by 5 bases and J by 4 bases, with 17 bases left in between. The CDR3 sequence is 14 residues long. Germline V gives CDR1 SQVTM, CDR2 ANQGSEA. The CDR3 coding sequence is TGCAGCGTTATTTTTGTGTTTGGGATCACTGAAGCTTTCTTT. It encodes CSVIFVFGITEAFF.

This clone was recorded a few times. The chain employs TRBV2 and TRBJ2-1; no clear D gene. Germline CDR1 and CDR2: SNHLY and FYNNEI. V was trimmed by 5 bases and J by 5 bases, leaving 10 bases between them. The CDR3 length is 13 residues. The CDR3 spells CASSWHQHNEQFF. The CDR3, as DNA: TGTGCCAGCAGTTGGCACCAACACAATGAGCAGTTCTTC.

As for this clone: The same CDR3 also results from other DNA sequences found in this sample. The gene calls are TRBV5-1 and TRBJ2-7, with TRBD1 matching over 10 bases. With 4 bases clipped from V and 2 bases from J, the junction kept 3 bases outside the gene matches. The CDR3 contains 14 residues. CDR1 and CDR2 (germline): SGHRS, YFSETQ. The CDR3 nucleotides read TGCGCCAGCAGCCCCGGGACAGGGGCCTACGAGCAGTACTTC. It encodes CASSPGTGAYEQYF.

This clone was seen a handful of times. The CDR3 DNA reads TGCGCCAGCAGCTTACCAGGCGATGAGCAGTTCTTC. Protein: CASSLPGDEQFF. The chain uses TRBV5-1 and TRBJ2-1, with D hard to call. V lost 2 bases and J lost 8, with 8 bases in between. The CDR3 is 12 residues long. Looked up from germline, CDR1 is SGHRS and CDR2 is YFSETQ.

V gene TRBV4-1 combines with J gene TRBJ1-4; D not resolved. Per germline, CDR1 MGHRA and CDR2 YSYEKL. There are 15 residues in the CDR3. The ends were cut back, 3 bases at V and 8 bases at J, with 16 bases in the middle. The CDR3 loop is CASSHHQKLNEKLFF. CDR3 bases: TGCGCCAGCAGCCATCACCAGAAGCTTAACGAAAAACTGTTTTTT.

The V call is TRBV5-1, the J call TRBJ2-3; D could derive from TRBD1 or TRBD2 (5 bases each). The V gene's germline CDR1 is SGHRS and CDR2 YFSETQ. The CDR3 is 16 amino acids. Trimming removed 4 bases from V and 5 bases from J, with 20 bases in between. In DNA form, the CDR3 reads TGCGCCAGCAGCGCCTGGGGCTATCAAGAGGGAGATACGCAGTATTTT. Its protein product is CASSAWGYQEGDTQYF.

The chain couples TRBV4-1 to TRBJ2-7, with D possibly TRBD2 on 6 matching bases. The CDR3 runs 14 residues. Deletions cut 4 bases from V and 2 bases from J, with 12 bases between. CDR1 is MGHRA and CDR2 is YSYEKL in the germline V gene. CDR3 nucleotides: TGCGCCAGCAGCCCCCGGGAGATAGCCTACGAGCAGTACTTC. It translates to CASSPREIAYEQYF.

V is TRBV25-1 and J is TRBJ1-2; TRBD1 matches 8 bases. The junction had 7 bases not matched to a gene; V was cut back by 7 bases and J by 6 bases. Germline values: CDR1 MGHDK, CDR2 SYGVNS. CDR3 length equals 13 residues. The CDR3 region has the DNA TGTGCCAGCACTCCAGGGGGCTTGGATGGCTACACCTTC. This codes for CASTPGGLDGYTF.

A few counts support this clone. The chain combines TRBV6-1 with TRBJ2-5; D not resolved. Germline CDR1 reads MNHNS; CDR2 reads SASEGT. This CDR3 spans 12 amino acids. With 4 bases removed from V and 5 bases from J, the gap between germline ends came to 8 bases. CDR3 protein: CASSGSHETQYF. The CDR3 region has the DNA TGTGCCAGCAGTGGGTCCCACGAGACCCAGTACTTC.

This clone was detected a few times. This chain joins TRBV5-1 and TRBJ1-2, with D possibly TRBD1 on 6 matching bases. From germline, CDR1 is SGHRS and CDR2 YFSETQ. This CDR3 comprises 13 residues. The V end lost 3 bases, the J end lost 8 bases, and 14 bases lay between the germline ends. Written as DNA, the CDR3 is TGCGCCAGCAGCTCGCCGGACAGACGAGGCTACACCTTC. Its protein is CASSSPDRRGYTF.

The chain is built from TRBV7-6 and TRBJ2-7; TRBD1 agrees at 8 bases. Germline V CDR1 and CDR2: SGHVS, FNYEAQ. CDR3 size: 14 residues. Trimming took 5 bases from V and 5 from J; bases not matched to a gene: 8. Here the CDR3 reads CASSLFGTGNEQYF. CDR3 in DNA: TGTGCCAGCAGCCTATTCGGGACAGGCAACGAGCAGTACTTC.

The chain couples TRBV27 to TRBJ2-1; 8 bases agree with TRBD2. This CDR3 is 15 amino acids long. Looked up from germline, CDR1 is MNHEY and CDR2 is SMNVEV (reference sequence). After removal of 1 base from V and 4 bases from J, the junction contained 3 bases not matched to a gene. This CDR3 reads CASSLFSGVYNEQFF. The CDR3 nucleotides are TGTGCCAGCAGTTTATTTAGCGGGGTTTACAATGAGCAGTTCTTC.

This clone was detected only once. V gene TRBV15 combines with J gene TRBJ1-3; 7 nucleotides align to TRBD1. Germline CDR1 and CDR2: LNHNV and YYDKDF (reference sequence). This CDR3 comprises 17 residues. After removal of 0 bases from V and 2 bases from J, the junction contained 7 bases not matched to a gene. The CDR3 protein is CATSRDRYRGTGNTIYF. In nucleotides, the CDR3 is TGTGCCACCAGCAGAGATCGGTACAGGGGTACTGGAAACACCATATATTTT.

The chain combines TRBV2 with TRBJ2-5, with 8 bases fitting TRBD2. The germline CDR1 and CDR2 sequences are SNHLY and FYNNEI. This CDR3 has 12 residues. J was trimmed by 12 bases and V by 6 bases; bases with no gene match: 9. CDR3 residues: CASSPKAGAKYF. The DNA of the CDR3 is TGTGCCAGCAGCCCGAAAGCGGGGGCAAAGTACTTC.

V is TRBV4-1 and J is TRBJ2-4; D assignment may be TRBD1 or TRBD2 (5 bases each). This CDR3 spans 15 amino acids. Germline lookup yields CDR1 MGHRA and CDR2 YSYEKL. Trimming took off 1 base at V and 5 bases at J, with 12 bases between the two ends. CDR3 sequence: CASSQGSGTENIQYF. DNA of the CDR3: TGCGCCAGCAGCCAAGGGTCGGGGACCGAAAACATTCAGTACTTC.

The rearrangement joins TRBV9 to TRBJ2-7; D is undetermined. This CDR3 has 14 residues. Germline CDR1 and CDR2: SGDLS and YYNGEE. V lost 0 bases to trimming and J lost 3 bases, with 10 bases between them. The CDR3 DNA sequence: TGTGCCAGCAGCGTAGCAGGTTCCGGCTACGAGCAGTACTTC. Protein sequence: CASSVAGSGYEQYF.

The chain carries TRBV30 and TRBJ2-7; 9 nucleotides line up with TRBD1. V dropped 7 bases and J dropped 0; count of bases not matched to a gene: 4. CDR1 is GTSNPN and CDR2 is SVGIG in the germline V gene (reference sequence). This CDR3 has 13 amino acids. The DNA of the CDR3 is TGTGCCTTATGGGACAGGGACTCCTACGAGCAGTACTTC. Its translation is CALWDRDSYEQYF. Drawing the rest from reference TRBV30 and TRBJ2-7, the complete variable domain is SQTIHQWPATLVQPVGSPLSLECTVEGTSNPNLYWYRQAAGRGLQLLFYSVGIGQISSEVPQNLSASRPQDRQFILSSKKLLLSDSGFYLCALWDRDSYEQYFGPGTRLTVT.

This chain connects TRBV27 to TRBJ2-1, with a possible D match to TRBD2 (5 bases). The CDR3 loop spans 15 amino acids. Germline values: CDR1 MNHEY, CDR2 SMNVEV (reference sequence). Trimming shortened V by 1 base and J by 2 bases, and 9 bases separated the two germline ends. CDR3 protein: CASSLLGVTYNEQFF. DNA for the CDR3: TGTGCCAGCAGTTTATTGGGAGTTACCTACAATGAGCAGTTCTTC.

In this sample, this clone turned up a few times. The chain links TRBV30 to TRBJ1-1, with D unresolved. Germline CDR1 is GTSNPN and CDR2 is SVGIG (reference sequence). Trimming removed 5 bases from V and 7 bases from J, with 14 bases in between. CDR3 length: 12 amino acids. The CDR3 spells CAWGTAGSEAFF. In DNA form, the CDR3 reads TGTGCCTGGGGAACCGCAGGCAGTGAAGCTTTCTTT.

The chain combines TRBV4-2 with TRBJ2-2, with 8 bases fitting TRBD1. With V trimmed by 6 bases and J by 3 bases, 0 bases remained unmatched. The CDR3 covers 13 residues. The germline V gene encodes CDR1 LGHNA and CDR2 YNFKEQ. In DNA form, the CDR3 reads TGTGCCAGCAGACAGGGGGACACCGGGGAGCTGTTTTTT. Protein: CASRQGDTGELFF.

The chain has TRBV10-3 and TRBJ2-2; D may match TRBD1 or TRBD2 (6 bases each). CDR3 size: 14 residues. Trimming shortened V by 7 bases and J by 7 bases, and 16 bases separated the two germline ends. CDR1 and CDR2 from the germline V gene are ENHRY and SYGVKD. The CDR3 DNA sequence: TGTGCCATCACCGCGGTCGGGGGCAACGGGGAGCTGTTTTTT. Translated, it gives CAITAVGGNGELFF.

The chain recombines TRBV29-1 with TRBJ2-7; D not resolved. Germline V gene sequence: CDR1 SQVTM, CDR2 ANQGSEA. Trimming removed 4 bases from V and 2 bases from J, with 3 bases in between. This CDR3 contains 10 residues. The CDR3 reads CSVVAYEQYF. The CDR3 DNA follows: TGCAGCGTTGTGGCCTACGAGCAGTACTTC.

As to this clone: Within the sample, other DNA sequences also encode this same CDR3. The chain joins TRBV9 to TRBJ1-1, with a tentative D call TRBD1 (5 bases). The CDR3 contains 14 residues. The V gene lost 2 bases and the J gene lost 0 bases, with 8 bases spanning the gap. The germline gives CDR1 SGDLS, CDR2 YYNGEE. CDR3 DNA: TGTGCCAGCAGCGTTGGGGGGATGAACACTGAAGCTTTCTTT. This gives the protein CASSVGGMNTEAFF.